This T cell receptor (beta chain) was retrieved from a study of blood T cell repertoires in COVID-19 (dated by TCRdb to the early 2020s). Describing the broader study: Samples from collaborators originated in the United States, Italy and Spain and spanned both the acute and convalescent phases of COVID-19. The material from the prospective study consisted of cDNA or gDNA derived from T cells, B-cell-depleted T cells, or PBMCs. Subjects who had been exposed to COVID-19, were actively infected with it, or had recovered from it provided the deeply sampled blood TCRbeta repertoires that made up the dataset. A freely available public database, intended as a resource for researchers studying the immune response to SARS-CoV-2, is where the repertoires were released. The samples were drawn from two sources: the first 160 participants of the ongoing ImmuneRACE study, and about 1,300 subjects contributed by 6 global collaborators. The sample metadata nearly always contained a de-identified subject ID, COVID-19 status, age in years and sex. HLA class I and class II types, where available, came from metadata supplied by the sample provider rather than from assay-based typing.

As regards this clone: What antigen it recognizes has not been identified. The input lacks base qualities; no much larger clone sits a single base away.

Paper-wide results and their limitations: How much clinical and demographic metadata was included differed by source and by participant, and the metadata was provided uncurated.

The immunoSEQ Assay, a bias-controlled multiplex PCR, was used to amplify TCRbeta CDR3 regions from genomic DNA. Turning to the authors' computational methods: Within the assay, amplification of reference gene primers was used to estimate how many nucleated cells each sample contained. To quantify the absolute abundance of each unique TCRbeta CDR3 rearrangement, sequence reads were collapsed and filtered. Productive Simpson clonality was computed per sample as the square root of Simpson's diversity index over productive rearrangements. TCRdb's version of the immuneACCESS table is confined to in-frame rearrangements and falls short of the full clone set. An unresolved V gene accounts for under half of the shortfall where checked; the remainder is of unknown origin. That table supplies the V and J calls and clone size; D and trimming were determined from the DNA. The sample records over 150,000 clones, 75% to 80% of which are singletons. The ten most abundant clones make up approximately 26% of the sample.

Whole blood was collected in K2EDTA tubes by collaborating institutions according to the institutions' own protocols. For TCRbeta analysis, collaborators shipped samples as frozen whole blood, isolated PBMCs, or DNA extracted from either of those sample types. The TCR sequence derives from a woman in her seventies with acute or convalescent COVID-19. The sequenced sample was peripheral blood.

CDR3 region: CASSEGLVGPNEQFF. The DNA sequence reads TGTGCCAGCAGTGAAGGACTAGTAGGGCCCAATGAGCAGTTCTTC. The receptor chain draws on TRBV2 and TRBJ2-1; the D gene is perhaps TRBD2, on 6 matching bases. From a lookup of the germline V gene, CDR1 and CDR2 are SNHLY and FYNNEI. V was cut back by 1 base and J by 6 bases, leaving a gap of 13 bases between them. Inclusive of the bounding cysteine and phenylalanine, the CDR3 is 15 residues long. The sequence is cut down to CDR3 DNA, 45 bases in frame from base 1.